This T cell receptor (beta chain) is from a study of cytomegalovirus exposure and HLA in healthy donors. Broader study findings: Productive status was seen about 90% or about 30% of the time for most TCR beta V segments in an earlier analysis. Reports showed the classifier diagnosing cytomegalovirus status with high specificity and sensitivity.

Primers included in the PCR were 60 Vbeta and 13 Jbeta primers. Profiling relied on immunoSEQ multiplex PCR, and the TCRdb table lists in-frame clones only, not all of them. The sample has 150,000 to 200,000 clones; around 68% are singletons. This clone was picked up one time. Its antigen remains unidentified. This sequence originates from a girl aged 10-17 years in good health and CMV-seronegative. Sequencing used PBMCs.

This chain's CDR3 is CASSPGPGNEKLFF. The CDR3 bases are TGTGCCAGCAGTCCTGGGCCAGGGAATGAAAAACTGTTTTTT. The V and J genes are TRBV6-1 and TRBJ1-4; a weak D match, TRBD1 (5 bases). Between the trimmed V and J ends, which lost 5 bases and 5 bases, there was a span of 12 bases. Germline V lookup: CDR1 MNHNS, CDR2 SASEGT. The length of the CDR3 is 14 residues.